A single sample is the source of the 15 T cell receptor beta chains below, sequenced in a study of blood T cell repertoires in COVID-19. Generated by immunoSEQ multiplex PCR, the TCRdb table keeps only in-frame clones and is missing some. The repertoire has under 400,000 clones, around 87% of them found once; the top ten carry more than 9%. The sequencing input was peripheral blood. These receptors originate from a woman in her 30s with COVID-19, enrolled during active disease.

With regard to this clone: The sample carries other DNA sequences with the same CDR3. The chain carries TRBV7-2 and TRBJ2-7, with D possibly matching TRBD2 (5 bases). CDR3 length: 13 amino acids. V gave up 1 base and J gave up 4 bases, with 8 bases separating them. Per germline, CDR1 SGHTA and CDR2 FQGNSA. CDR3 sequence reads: CASSLGTEYEQYF. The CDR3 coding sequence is TGTGCCAGCAGCTTAGGGACTGAATACGAGCAGTACTTC.

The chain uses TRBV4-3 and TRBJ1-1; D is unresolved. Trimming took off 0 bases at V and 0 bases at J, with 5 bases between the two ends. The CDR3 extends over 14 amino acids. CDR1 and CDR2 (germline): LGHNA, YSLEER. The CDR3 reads CASSQDPVNTEAFF. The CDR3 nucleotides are TGCGCCAGCAGCCAAGATCCGGTGAACACTGAAGCTTTCTTT.

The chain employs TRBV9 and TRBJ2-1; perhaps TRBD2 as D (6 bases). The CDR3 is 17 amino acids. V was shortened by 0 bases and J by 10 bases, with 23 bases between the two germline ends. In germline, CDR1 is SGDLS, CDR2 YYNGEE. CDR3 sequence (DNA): TGTGCCAGCAGCGTAGCTCTGGGGGAGGTTCTGGGAAGGGAGCAGTTCTTC. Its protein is CASSVALGEVLGREQFF.

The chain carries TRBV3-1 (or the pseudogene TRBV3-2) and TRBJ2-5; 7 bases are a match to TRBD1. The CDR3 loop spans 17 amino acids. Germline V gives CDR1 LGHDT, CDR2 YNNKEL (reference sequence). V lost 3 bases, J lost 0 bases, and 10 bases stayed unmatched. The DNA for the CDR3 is TGTGCCAGCAGCCATGGGGACAGAATTATGGACCAAGAGACCCAGTACTTC. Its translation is CASSHGDRIMDQETQYF.

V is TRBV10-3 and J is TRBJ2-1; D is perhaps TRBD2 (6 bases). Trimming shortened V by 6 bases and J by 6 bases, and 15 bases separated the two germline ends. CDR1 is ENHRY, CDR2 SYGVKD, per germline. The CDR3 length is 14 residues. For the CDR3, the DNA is TGTGCCATCAGCAACCGGGACTTTACCAATGAGCAGTTCTTC. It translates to CAISNRDFTNEQFF.

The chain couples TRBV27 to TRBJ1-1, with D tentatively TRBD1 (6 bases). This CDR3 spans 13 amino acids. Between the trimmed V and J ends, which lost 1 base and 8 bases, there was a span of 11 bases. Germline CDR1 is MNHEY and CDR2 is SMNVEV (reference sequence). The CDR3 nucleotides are TGTGCCAGCAGTTTATGGGGTGACAGGGAAGCTTTCTTT. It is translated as CASSLWGDREAFF.

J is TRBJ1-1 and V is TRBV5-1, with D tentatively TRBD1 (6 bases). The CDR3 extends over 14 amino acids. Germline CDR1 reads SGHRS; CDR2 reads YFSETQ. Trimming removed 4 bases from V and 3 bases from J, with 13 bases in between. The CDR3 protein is CASSAGTKDTEAFF. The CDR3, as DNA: TGCGCCAGCAGCGCCGGGACAAAGGACACTGAAGCTTTCTTT.

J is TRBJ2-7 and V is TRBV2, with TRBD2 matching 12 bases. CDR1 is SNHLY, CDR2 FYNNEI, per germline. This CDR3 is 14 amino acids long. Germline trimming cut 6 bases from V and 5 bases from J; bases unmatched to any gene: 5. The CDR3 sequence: CASSDWTSGNEQYF. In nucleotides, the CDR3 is TGTGCCAGCAGCGACTGGACTAGCGGGAACGAGCAGTACTTC. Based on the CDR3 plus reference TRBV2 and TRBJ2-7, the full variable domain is EPEVTQTPSHQVTQMGQEVILRCVPISNHLYFYWYRQILGQKVEFLVSFYNNEISEKSEIFDDQFSVERPDGSNFTLKIRSTKLEDSAMYFCASSDWTSGNEQYFGPGTRLTVT.

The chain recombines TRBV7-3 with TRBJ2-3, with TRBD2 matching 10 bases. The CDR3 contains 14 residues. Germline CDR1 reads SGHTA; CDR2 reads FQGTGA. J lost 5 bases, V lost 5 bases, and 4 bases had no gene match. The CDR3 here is CASSVAGGEDTQYF. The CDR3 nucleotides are TGTGCCAGCAGCGTAGCGGGAGGAGAAGATACGCAGTATTTT.

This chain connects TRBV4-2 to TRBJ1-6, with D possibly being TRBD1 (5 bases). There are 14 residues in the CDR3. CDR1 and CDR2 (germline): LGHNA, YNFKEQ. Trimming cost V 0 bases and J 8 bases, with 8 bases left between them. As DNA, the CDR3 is TGTGCCAGCAGCCAAGACAGGGTAGATTCACCCCTCCACTTT. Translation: CASSQDRVDSPLHF.

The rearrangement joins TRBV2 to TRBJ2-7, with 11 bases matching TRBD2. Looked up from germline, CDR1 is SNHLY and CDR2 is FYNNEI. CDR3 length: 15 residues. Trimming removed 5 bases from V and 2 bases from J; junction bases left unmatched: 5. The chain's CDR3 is CASSPLAGEPYEQYF. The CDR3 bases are TGTGCCAGCAGTCCACTAGCGGGAGAGCCCTACGAGCAGTACTTC.

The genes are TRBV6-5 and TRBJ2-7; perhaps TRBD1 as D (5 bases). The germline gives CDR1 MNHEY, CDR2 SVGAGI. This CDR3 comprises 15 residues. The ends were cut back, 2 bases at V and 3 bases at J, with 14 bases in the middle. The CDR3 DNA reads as TGTGCCAGCAGTTACGGGTTCAGGGCCCTCTACGAGCAGTACTTC. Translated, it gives CASSYGFRALYEQYF.

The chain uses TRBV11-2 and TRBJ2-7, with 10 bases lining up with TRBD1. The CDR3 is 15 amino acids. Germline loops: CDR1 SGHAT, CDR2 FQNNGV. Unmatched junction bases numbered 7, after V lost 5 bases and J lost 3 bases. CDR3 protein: CASSTWTGGNYEQYF. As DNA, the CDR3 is TGTGCCAGCAGCACCTGGACAGGGGGGAACTACGAGCAGTACTTC. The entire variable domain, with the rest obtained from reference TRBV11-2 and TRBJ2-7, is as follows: EAGVAQSPRYKIIEKRQSVAFWCNPISGHATLYWYQQILGQGPKLLIQFQNNGVVDDSQLPKDRFSAERLKGVDSTLKIQPAKLEDSAVYLCASSTWTGGNYEQYFGPGTRLTVT.

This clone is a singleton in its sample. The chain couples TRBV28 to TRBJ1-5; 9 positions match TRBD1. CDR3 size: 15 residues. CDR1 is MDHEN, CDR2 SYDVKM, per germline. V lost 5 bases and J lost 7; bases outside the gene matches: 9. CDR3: CASSLDQDRGQPQHF. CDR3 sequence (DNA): TGTGCCAGCAGTCTGGACCAGGACAGGGGACAGCCCCAGCATTTT. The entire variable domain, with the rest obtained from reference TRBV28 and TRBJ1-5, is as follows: DVKVTQSSRYLVKRTGEKVFLECVQDMDHENMFWYRQDPGLGLRLIYFSYDVKMKEKGDIPEGYSVSREKKERFSLILESASTNQTSMYLCASSLDQDRGQPQHFGDGTRLSIL.

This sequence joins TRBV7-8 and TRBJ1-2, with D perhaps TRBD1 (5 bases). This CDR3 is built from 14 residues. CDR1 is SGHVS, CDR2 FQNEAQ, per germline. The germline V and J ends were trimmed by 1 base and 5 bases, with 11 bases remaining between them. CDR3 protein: CASSLGSRGYGYTF. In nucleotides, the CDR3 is TGTGCCAGCAGCTTAGGTTCAAGGGGTTATGGCTACACCTTC.